This TCR beta chain was retrieved from a study of T cell responses to AZD1222 COVID-19 vaccine. Study-level results: Nearly half of spike-specific TCRs reportedly target unmutated variant regions. Clonal diversity may have been underestimated, and the donors were mostly white British, with more females than males. Baseline seropositivity characterized only six or seven AZD1222 recipients. Repertoire samples came only from after the peak T cell response.

The CDR3 runs 17 residues. Germline V gene data show CDR1 as LNHDA and CDR2 as SQIVND (reference sequence). The V gene end was trimmed by 4 bases and the J gene end by 1 base; junction bases not matched to a gene: 5. With regard to this clone: Antigen unknown.

Repertoires were generated with immunoSEQ multiplex PCR, while TCRdb's copy carries only in-frame clones and drops some. The sample contains roughly 180,000 clones, about 90% of which appear only once. Source: peripheral blood, taken on day 0 of AZD1222 vaccination. The rearrangement links TRBV19 to TRBJ2-3; 13 nucleotides match TRBD2. The receptor was derived from an adult in good health. The CDR3 DNA follows: TGTGCCAGTAGTAGGACTAGCGGGGGAGGAGGCACAGATACGCAGTATTTT. Translated, it gives CASSRTSGGGGTDTQYF.